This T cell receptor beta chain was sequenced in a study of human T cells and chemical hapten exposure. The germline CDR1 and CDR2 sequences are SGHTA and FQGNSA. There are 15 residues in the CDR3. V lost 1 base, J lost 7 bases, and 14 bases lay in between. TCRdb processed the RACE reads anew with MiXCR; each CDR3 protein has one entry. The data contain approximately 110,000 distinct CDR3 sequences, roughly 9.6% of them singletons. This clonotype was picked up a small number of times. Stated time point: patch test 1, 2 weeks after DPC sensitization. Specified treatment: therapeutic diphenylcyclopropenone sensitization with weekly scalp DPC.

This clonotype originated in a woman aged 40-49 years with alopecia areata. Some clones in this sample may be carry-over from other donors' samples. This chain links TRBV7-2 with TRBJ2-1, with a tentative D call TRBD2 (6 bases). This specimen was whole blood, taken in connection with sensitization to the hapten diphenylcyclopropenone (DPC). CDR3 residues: CASSLGETRSNEQFF. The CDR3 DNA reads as TGTGCCAGCAGCTTAGGGGAGACTAGATCGAATGAGCAGTTCTTC.